This is a list of T cell receptor beta chains from one sample in a study of T cell repertoires in cytomegalovirus infection. MiXCR was run by TCRdb on the reads, yielding one entry per CDR3 protein. The table records hundreds of thousands of distinct CDR3 sequences, 24% of them present only once. Input material: CD8+ T cells from PBMCs. The receptors originated from a human donor in good health (CMV status not recorded). Some clones in this sample may be carry-over from other donors' samples. CDR3s include the opening cysteine and the closing phenylalanine or tryptophan. Fields, in order: CDR3 DNA, CDR3 protein, D gene, V gene, J gene, clone size. D genes are given only for firm matches. Only part of the rows carry a size: once, few, many, or a class if the clone is expanded.

TGTGCCAGCAGCCCGGGGGACAGGAGATATGGCTACACCTTC,CASSPGDRRYGYTF,TRBD1,TRBV5-5,TRBJ1-2,many
TGCGCCAGCAGTCAATCAGGCTCTCCAACCCGCTGGAATGGCTACACCTTC,CASSQSGSPTRWNGYTF,.,TRBV23-1,TRBJ1-2,.
TGTGCCAGCAGCCAAGATATTGGACTAGCGGGGTTTTACAATGAGCAGTTCTTC,CASSQDIGLAGFYNEQFF,TRBD2,TRBV4-2,TRBJ2-1,.
TGCAGTGCTAGAGATAGGGCCCAGGGTCGGGGCTACACCTTC,CSARDRAQGRGYTF,.,TRBV20-1,TRBJ1-2,.
TGTGCCAGCAGCTTAAATAGCGGGGGCTCGGATACGCAGTATTTT,CASSLNSGGSDTQYF,TRBD2,TRBV7-6,TRBJ2-3,many
TGTGCCAGCAGTTACAATACGGAGCCAGAGGAGTGGCTGTTTTTT,CASSYNTEPEEWLFF,.,TRBV6-2/TRBV6-3,TRBJ1-4,many
TGTGCCAGCAGTCCGGACAGGGCCGTTCGCACCGGGGAGCTGTTTTTT,CASSPDRAVRTGELFF,TRBD1,TRBV12-3/TRBV12-4,TRBJ2-2,many
TGTGCCACCAGTGACCCGGACAGGGAGGGAGATACGCAGTATTTT,CATSDPDREGDTQYF,.,TRBV24-1,TRBJ2-3,.
TGTGCCAGCAGTTTACCGGGACAGGGGAAAAGCAATCAGCCCCAGCATTTT,CASSLPGQGKSNQPQHF,TRBD1,TRBV28,TRBJ1-5,many
TGTGCCAGCAGCTTAGACACGGGCATCTTGGGTTCACCCCTCCACTTT,CASSLDTGILGSPLHF,.,TRBV7-2,TRBJ1-6,many
TGCAGTGCTAGAGATAGAGGTGAAGCTTTCTTT,CSARDRGEAFF,.,TRBV20-1,TRBJ1-1,.
TGCAGTGCAACCGGGACTAACTCCTACGAGCAGTACTTC,CSATGTNSYEQYF,TRBD2,TRBV20-1,TRBJ2-7,few
TGTGCCACCAGCAGAAGGTACGGAGTCAGCTTGTCCTACAATGAGCAGTTCTTC,CATSRRYGVSLSYNEQFF,.,TRBV15,TRBJ2-1,.
TGCGCCAGCAGCTCCTCCGTGCCCTACGAGCAGTACTTC,CASSSSVPYEQYF,.,TRBV5-1,TRBJ2-7,.
TGTGCCAGCAGTTACCCCTATGGCGGCAGTAGCGAGCAGTACTTC,CASSYPYGGSSEQYF,.,TRBV6-5,TRBJ2-7,.
TGTGCCAGTACCGCCGCTTTGGGCAGCCCCAATCAGCCCCAGCATTTT,CASTAALGSPNQPQHF,.,TRBV19,TRBJ1-5,.
TGTGCCAGCTTCACCAGGGCGTCGTACAATGAGCAGTTCTTC,CASFTRASYNEQFF,.,TRBV6-1,TRBJ2-1,few
TGTGCCAGCAGCTTACCCGAGGGATCAGGGAGAGGCATTCAGTACTTC,CASSLPEGSGRGIQYF,.,TRBV7-4,TRBJ2-4,.
TGCGCCAGCAGCTCAATCCTCAGTAGCTCCTACGAGCAGTACTTC,CASSSILSSSYEQYF,.,TRBV4-1,TRBJ2-7,many
TGTGCCAGCAGCTGGACAGGGAACCAAAACACCGGGGAGCTGTTTTTT,CASSWTGNQNTGELFF,TRBD1,TRBV13,TRBJ2-2,few
TGTGCCAGCAGTTTCCAAACAGGCGCCACTTACACCGGGGAGCTGTTTTTT,CASSFQTGATYTGELFF,.,TRBV28,TRBJ2-2,many
TGTGCCAGCAGCTTGGCGGGGGACCTGGGCGAGCAGTACTTC,CASSLAGDLGEQYF,.,TRBV5-4,TRBJ2-7,few
TGTGCCAGCAGCCCTAATCTGGCCTTGGGGCGGGGCCCCCTCCGAGAGACCCAGTACTTC,CASSPNLALGRGPLRETQYF,.,TRBV5-6,TRBJ2-5,.
TGTGCCAGCAGTGTTGACGGGAGCTCCTACAATGAGCAGTTCTTC,CASSVDGSSYNEQFF,.,TRBV6-4,TRBJ2-1,few
TGTGCCAGTAGTATCCGGAGTGAAGCTTTCTTT,CASSIRSEAFF,.,TRBV19,TRBJ1-1,few
TGCAGTGCTAGCGGGGGGGGCTACAATGAGCAGTTCTTC,CSASGGGYNEQFF,TRBD2,TRBV20-1,TRBJ2-1,few
TGTGCCAGCATCACAGGGGAAAGGCCCAACAATGAGCAGTTCTTC,CASITGERPNNEQFF,TRBD1,TRBV7-9,TRBJ2-1,few
TGTGCCAGCAGACCAACTAGCGGGGGGGCCGACGGGGAGCTGTTTTTT,CASRPTSGGADGELFF,TRBD2,TRBV7-8,TRBJ2-2,many
TGCAGTGCGCTAGACAGGGACAGGGCTAACTATGGCTACACCTTC,CSALDRDRANYGYTF,TRBD1,TRBV20-1,TRBJ1-2,.
TGTGCCAGCAGCTCCCTCGACAAGGTAGAGACCCAGTACTTC,CASSSLDKVETQYF,.,TRBV9,TRBJ2-5,.
TGTGCCAGTAGTATGCATGGCTACACCTTC,CASSMHGYTF,.,TRBV19,TRBJ1-2,.
TGTGCCAGCAGTTTCCCCCCGGGCCAATGGAACACTGAAGCTTTCTTT,CASSFPPGQWNTEAFF,.,TRBV28,TRBJ1-1,few
TGTGCCAGCAGCTTAGTTTTCGCTGAGCAGTTCTTC,CASSLVFAEQFF,.,TRBV7-9,TRBJ2-1,many
TGTGCCAGCAGCCAGACACCAAGCTCCTACAATGAGCAGTTCTTC,CASSQTPSSYNEQFF,.,TRBV7-9,TRBJ2-1,many
TGTGCCAGCAGGGGGGGGTACGCGACCTACAATGAGCAGTTCTTC,CASRGGYATYNEQFF,TRBD2,TRBV7-9,TRBJ2-1,few
TGTGCCAGCAGCCCTAGGGTCAGGGAAAAAAACTATGGCTACACCTTC,CASSPRVREKNYGYTF,.,TRBV7-9,TRBJ1-2,.
TGTGCCAGCATACAGGGGGCCTATGAGCAGTTCTTC,CASIQGAYEQFF,TRBD1,TRBV2,TRBJ2-1,.
TGTGCCAGCAGCCCGACCGGACAGTTCAATGAGCAGTTCTTC,CASSPTGQFNEQFF,.,TRBV7-6,TRBJ2-1,many
TGCAGTGCTAGAGCTGACACCGGGGAGCTGTTTTTT,CSARADTGELFF,.,TRBV20-1,TRBJ2-2,.
TGTGCCAGCTCACGGACAGATCTTTTAGCCAAAAACATTCAGTACTTC,CASSRTDLLAKNIQYF,.,TRBV18,TRBJ2-4,few
TGTGCCAGCAGCTCTGGACAGGGGGATCGCTACGAGCAGTACTTC,CASSSGQGDRYEQYF,TRBD1,TRBV7-6,TRBJ2-7,many
TGTGCCATCAGCGGGGGCGGGGGGACTGAGACCCAGTACTTC,CAISGGGGTETQYF,TRBD2,TRBV10-3,TRBJ2-5,few